The 8 T cell receptor beta chains below were found in one sample sequenced in a study of cytomegalovirus exposure and HLA in healthy donors. Generated by immunoSEQ multiplex PCR, the TCRdb table keeps only in-frame clones and is missing some. The sample gives more than 200,000 clones, roughly 84% of which show up once; around 13% is in the top ten. What was sequenced was PBMCs. The source of these receptors is a man younger than 35 in good health and CMV-seropositive.

This clone appeared once. V gene TRBV5-1 combines with J gene TRBJ2-1; 9 nucleotides line up with TRBD2. Germline values: CDR1 SGHRS, CDR2 YFSETQ. The trim removed 2 bases at V and 1 base at J, leaving 7 bases unmatched. This CDR3 is built from 17 residues. This chain's CDR3 is CASSLTSGLGSYNEQFF. CDR3 sequence (DNA): TGCGCCAGCAGCTTAACTAGCGGGTTGGGGTCCTACAATGAGCAGTTCTTC.

J is TRBJ2-7 and V is TRBV28; TRBD1 aligns across 7 bases. V lost 6 bases to trimming and J lost 2 bases; unmatched junction nucleotides: 1. The CDR3 length is 12 residues. The germline CDR1 and CDR2 sequences are MDHEN and SYDVKM. This CDR3 reads CASRTGAYEQYF. The CDR3 DNA sequence: TGTGCCAGCAGAACAGGGGCCTACGAGCAGTACTTC. Filled out from reference TRBV28 and TRBJ2-7, the complete variable domain reads DVKVTQSSRYLVKRTGEKVFLECVQDMDHENMFWYRQDPGLGLRLIYFSYDVKMKEKGDIPEGYSVSREKKERFSLILESASTNQTSMYLCASRTGAYEQYFGPGTRLTVT.

This clone occurred a few times. The CDR3 sequence: CASSLVQSTDTQYF. The CDR3, as DNA: TGTGCCAGCAGTTTGGTACAAAGCACAGATACGCAGTATTTT. The rearrangement links TRBV28 to TRBJ2-3, with D hard to call. Germline assignment: CDR1 MDHEN and CDR2 SYDVKM. The V and J ends lost 3 bases and 0 bases respectively, with 7 bases between them. The CDR3 runs 14 residues.

The chain is built from TRBV25-1 and TRBJ2-2; the match to TRBD1 covers 10 bases. In germline, CDR1 is MGHDK, CDR2 SYGVNS. The CDR3 runs to 15 residues. V shed 4 bases and J 5 bases; nucleotides not matched to a gene: 4. CDR3 sequence reads: CASSARTGGTGELFF. The CDR3 DNA reads TGTGCCAGCAGTGCGCGGACAGGGGGGACCGGGGAGCTGTTTTTT.

This clone was found once. The chain links TRBV2 to TRBJ2-7, with TRBD2 as a possible D gene (5 bases). V shed 6 bases and J shed 9 bases, with 9 bases lying between them. Germline CDR1 reads SNHLY; CDR2 reads FYNNEI. The length of the CDR3 is 10 residues. CDR3 bases: TGTGCCAGCAGACGGGAACGGCAGTACTTC. Amino acids: CASRRERQYF.

This rearrangement joins TRBV6-5 to TRBJ1-2, with 8 bases fitting TRBD1. Germline CDR1 reads MNHEY; CDR2 reads SVGAGI. V was pared by 5 bases and J by 5 bases, with 4 bases of the junction left unmatched. CDR3 length equals 13 residues. The CDR3 DNA reads TGTGCCAGCAGTGACAGGGGCCAATATGGCTACACCTTC. Protein sequence: CASSDRGQYGYTF.

CDR3 in amino acids: CASSLNPVTGELFF. The CDR3 nucleotides are TGTGCCAGCAGCTTAAACCCCGTGACCGGGGAGCTGTTTTTT. The chain carries TRBV7-3 and TRBJ2-2; no clear D. This CDR3 contains 14 residues. V lost 1 base, J lost 5 bases, and 8 bases lay in between. The germline gives CDR1 SGHTA, CDR2 FQGTGA.

This clone was counted between two and nine times. This chain links TRBV4-1 with TRBJ2-4; TRBD1 is a possible D gene (7 bases). CDR3 length: 13 residues. Germline V gene lookup returns CDR1 MGHRA and CDR2 YSYEKL. The V end lost 5 bases, the J end lost 6 bases, and 11 bases lay between the germline ends. The chain's CDR3 is CASSRQGGNIQYF. CDR3 nucleotide sequence: TGCGCCAGCAGCAGACAGGGAGGAAACATTCAGTACTTC.